This entry lists 30 T cell receptor beta chains sequenced from one sample in a study of blood T cell repertoires in COVID-19. Here immunoSEQ multiplex PCR was the method, and the copy in TCRdb shows in-frame clones only, minus some. Of roughly 120,000 clones listed, about 85% are singletons. Sequenced input: peripheral blood. The origin of the receptors is a man aged 70-80 years with acute or convalescent COVID-19.

This rearrangement joins TRBV10-3 to TRBJ2-5; TRBD1 matches at 7 bases. CDR3 length: 13 amino acids. The V segment lost 6 bases and the J segment 2 bases; nucleotides outside the gene matches: 3. Germline CDR1 ENHRY, CDR2 SYGVKD. CDR3 sequence: CAIRRDSQETQYF. CDR3 nucleotides: TGTGCCATCAGGAGGGACAGTCAAGAGACCCAGTACTTC.

The rearrangement joins TRBV5-1 to TRBJ2-2; D is perhaps TRBD1 (5 bases). The CDR3 consists of 14 residues. V lost 5 bases to trimming and J lost 1 base, with 9 bases between them. Looked up from germline, CDR1 is SGHRS and CDR2 is YFSETQ. The CDR3 reads CASRSQGNTGELFF. The CDR3 region has the DNA TGCGCCAGCAGGTCCCAGGGGAACACCGGGGAGCTGTTTTTT.

The chain couples TRBV7-9 to TRBJ2-3; 7 nucleotides line up with TRBD2. The CDR3 runs to 16 residues. CDR1 is SEHNR and CDR2 is FQNEAQ in the germline V gene (reference sequence). J gave up 1 base and V 4 bases, and 8 bases lay outside the gene matches. As DNA, the CDR3 is TGTGCCAGCAGCTACTTAACCCTAGCGGGCACAGATACGCAGTATTTT. It translates to CASSYLTLAGTDTQYF.

The DNA of the CDR3 is TGTGCCAGCAGCTTAGATCTAGTCCGCAACACTGAAGCTTTCTTT. Its translation is CASSLDLVRNTEAFF. The gene calls are TRBV7-8 and TRBJ1-1; D is unresolved. This CDR3 is 15 amino acids long. In germline, CDR1 is SGHVS, CDR2 FQNEAQ. V shed 1 base and J shed 2 bases, with 11 bases lying between them.

CDR3 sequence reads: CSAKEVEAFF. The CDR3 region has the DNA TGCAGTGCTAAGGAGGTCGAAGCTTTCTTT. V gene TRBV20-1 combines with J gene TRBJ1-1, with unresolved D. CDR1 and CDR2 (germline): DFQATT, SNEGSKA (reference sequence). This CDR3 is 10 amino acids long. V was cut by 4 bases and J by 8 bases, with 8 bases left in between.

The chain is built from TRBV24-1 and TRBJ2-5, with TRBD2 as a possible D gene (7 bases). Between the trimmed V and J ends, which lost 4 bases and 2 bases, there was a span of 16 bases. The germline CDR1 and CDR2 sequences are KGHDR and SFDVKD. The CDR3 has 16 amino acids. This chain's CDR3 is CATSEGGLANQETQYF. In nucleotides, the CDR3 is TGTGCCACCAGTGAGGGGGGGCTAGCGAATCAAGAGACCCAGTACTTC.

There are a few counts of this clone. This chain links TRBV6-1 with TRBJ1-3; perhaps TRBD1 as D (5 bases). Germline CDR1 MNHNS, CDR2 SASEGT. The CDR3 runs 16 residues. V lost 3 bases and J lost 2, with 14 bases in between. The CDR3 protein is CASSDLPGGAGNTIYF. The CDR3 coding sequence is TGTGCCAGCAGTGACCTACCCGGAGGGGCTGGAAACACCATATATTTT.

This chain links TRBV2 with TRBJ2-7; 7 bases fit TRBD2. This CDR3 region has 14 residues. V lost 3 bases, J lost 5 bases, and 7 bases stayed unmatched. Germline CDR1 and CDR2: SNHLY and FYNNEI. DNA for the CDR3: TGTGCCAGCAGTGATTGGCGGGGGAGGAACGAGCAGTACTTC. Translated, it gives CASSDWRGRNEQYF.

The chain is built from TRBV7-9 and TRBJ2-3, with D perhaps matching TRBD2 (7 bases). CDR1 is SEHNR and CDR2 is FQNEAQ in the germline V gene (reference sequence). V was clipped by 6 bases and J by 0 bases, with 16 bases between them. This CDR3 has 16 amino acids. The CDR3 nucleotides read TGTGCCAGCAGAAAGCCCGGGGGGCCTAGCACAGATACGCAGTATTTT. It yields the protein CASRKPGGPSTDTQYF.

The chain employs TRBV16 and TRBJ1-3; the D gene is possibly TRBD1 (5 bases). Trimming cost V 4 bases and J 0 bases, with 16 bases left between them. Germline V gene data show CDR1 as KGHSY and CDR2 as FQNENV. The CDR3 is 17 residues long. This chain's CDR3 is CASSRQQAVSSGNTIYF. In DNA form, the CDR3 reads TGTGCCAGCAGCCGGCAACAGGCGGTTAGCTCTGGAAACACCATATATTTT.

The chain combines TRBV28 with TRBJ1-3; D unresolved. CDR1 and CDR2 (germline): MDHEN, SYDVKM. The length of the CDR3 is 11 residues. Here the CDR3 reads CSTGAGNTIYF. The DNA for the CDR3 is TGTTCGACCGGGGCTGGAAACACCATATATTTT.

The gene calls are TRBV11-3 and TRBJ2-1; 11 bases map to TRBD2. Germline CDR1 and CDR2: SGHNT and YENEEA. V trimming: 5 bases; J trimming: 6 bases; junction bases outside the gene matches: 9. This CDR3 is 16 amino acids long. CDR3 region: CASSPAETSGANEQFF. In DNA, the CDR3 is TGTGCCAGCAGCCCTGCGGAGACTAGCGGGGCCAATGAGCAGTTCTTC.

The rearrangement links TRBV2 to TRBJ1-1, with 10 bases identical to TRBD1. V was clipped by 7 bases and J by 3 bases; unmatched bases: 5. Germline CDR1 is SNHLY and CDR2 is FYNNEI. The CDR3 loop spans 14 amino acids. Here the CDR3 reads CASTLTGGYTEAFF. The CDR3 region has the DNA TGTGCCAGCACCCTGACAGGGGGCTACACTGAAGCTTTCTTT.

Points on this clone: Compared with germline, one end of the junction differs, possibly owing to a read error. This chain uses TRBV7-7 with TRBJ1-2; TRBD1 matches 8 bases. The germline V gene encodes CDR1 SSHAT and CDR2 FNYEAQ (reference sequence). The CDR3 loop spans 16 amino acids. The CDR3 here is CASSCPGGGVPYGYTF. The CDR3 nucleotides are TGTGCTAGCAGCTGTCCAGGGGGCGGCGTTCCCTATGGCTACACCTTC.

This clone occurred a few times. CDR3 sequence (DNA): TGTGCCAGCAGCCCCCGGGAGCCAGGTCAGCCCCAGCATTTT. This codes for CASSPREPGQPQHF. The chain recombines TRBV3-1 (or the pseudogene TRBV3-2) with TRBJ1-5; D is ambiguous. Germline assignment: CDR1 LGHDT and CDR2 YNNKEL (reference sequence). This CDR3 spans 14 amino acids. V dropped 4 bases and J dropped 6 bases, with 13 bases sitting between them.

The chain is built from TRBV27 and TRBJ2-7, with D possibly matching TRBD2 (6 bases). CDR3 length equals 13 residues. The V end lost 6 bases, the J end lost 7 bases, and 16 bases lay between the germline ends. Germline CDR1 MNHEY, CDR2 SMNVEV (reference sequence). CDR3 nucleotides: TGTGCCAGCAGCCCCGGGACTCCCGGGGAGCAGTACTTC. This gives the protein CASSPGTPGEQYF.

This chain connects TRBV28 to TRBJ2-6, with no clear D. The CDR3 spans 15 residues. V lost 6 bases to trimming and J lost 0 bases, with 9 bases between them. The germline V gene encodes CDR1 MDHEN and CDR2 SYDVKM. CDR3 DNA sequence: TGTGCCAGCAGAAAACAGACCTCTGGGGCCAACGTCCTGACTTTC. The encoded protein is CASRKQTSGANVLTF.

The rearrangement uses TRBV3-1 (or the pseudogene TRBV3-2) and TRBJ1-6; tentative D call: TRBD1 (6 bases). The V gene lost 4 bases and the J gene lost 8 bases, with 15 bases spanning the gap. The CDR3 spans 15 residues. Per germline, CDR1 LGHDT and CDR2 YNNKEL (reference sequence). The CDR3 DNA is TGTGCCAGCAGCCCAGGACAGATGCGGGATTCACCCCTCCACTTT. Amino acids: CASSPGQMRDSPLHF.

This clone was seen only once. V gene TRBV5-1 combines with J gene TRBJ1-1; weak D call: TRBD1 (5 bases). Germline loops: CDR1 SGHRS, CDR2 YFSETQ. This CDR3 has 18 residues. Trimming pared 0 bases from V and 2 bases from J, leaving 20 bases between. CDR3 sequence: CASSLDVRLRGKNTEAFF. The DNA for the CDR3 is TGCGCCAGCAGCTTGGACGTCCGGTTAAGGGGCAAAAACACTGAAGCTTTCTTT.

This chain joins TRBV11-2 and TRBJ2-5; D not certain. The CDR3 is 14 residues long. CDR1 and CDR2 from the germline V gene are SGHAT and FQNNGV. Trimming removed 1 base from V and 4 bases from J, with 10 bases in between. CDR3 sequence reads: CASSLGLVAETQYF. For the CDR3, the DNA is TGTGCCAGCAGCTTAGGGCTAGTGGCAGAGACCCAGTACTTC.

The V call is TRBV7-9, the J call TRBJ2-2, with 12 bases identical to TRBD2. Trimming cost V 11 bases and J 6 bases; bases outside gene matches: 13. This CDR3 region has 16 residues. Germline lookup yields CDR1 SEHNR and CDR2 FQNEAQ (reference sequence). CDR3 DNA: TGTGCCCCCGGCCCTAGCGGGGGGGTAACGCCCGGGGAGCTGTTTTTT. Its protein is CAPGPSGGVTPGELFF.

V and J are TRBV28 and TRBJ1-1; 7 bases are shared with TRBD1. V was clipped by 6 bases and J by 11 bases; unmatched bases: 12. This CDR3 has 13 amino acids. The germline V gene encodes CDR1 MDHEN and CDR2 SYDVKM. CDR3 sequence: CASSEGQLAGAFF. The CDR3, as DNA: TGTGCCAGCAGCGAGGGACAGTTGGCAGGGGCTTTCTTT.

V gene TRBV9 combines with J gene TRBJ2-2; D is ambiguous. This CDR3 spans 14 amino acids. Trimming stripped 1 base from V and 6 bases from J, with 10 bases between. Germline V gene lookup returns CDR1 SGDLS and CDR2 YYNGEE. The chain's CDR3 is CASSVMVGAGELFF. As DNA, the CDR3 is TGTGCCAGCAGCGTAATGGTTGGAGCCGGGGAGCTGTTTTTT.

The chain couples TRBV7-9 to TRBJ1-2; perhaps TRBD1 as D (6 bases). The CDR3 is 13 amino acids. The germline V and J ends were trimmed by 2 bases and 8 bases, with 12 bases remaining between them. Germline assignment: CDR1 SEHNR and CDR2 FQNEAQ (reference sequence). CDR3 in DNA: TGTGCCAGCAGCTTACGGACAGAAGAAGGCTACACCTTC. Its translation: CASSLRTEEGYTF.

The chain has TRBV7-6 and TRBJ1-6; no clear D gene. The CDR3 spans 15 residues. V was trimmed by 0 bases and J by 4 bases, leaving 7 bases between them. Germline V gene lookup returns CDR1 SGHVS and CDR2 FNYEAQ. Written as DNA, the CDR3 is TGTGCCAGCAGCTTAGCTGGTCAGTATAATTCACCCCTCCACTTT. Protein product: CASSLAGQYNSPLHF.

DNA for the CDR3: TGCGCCAGCAGCTTACAGGCGGCAAACACAGATACGCAGTATTTT. Its translation is CASSLQAANTDTQYF. The chain combines TRBV5-1 with TRBJ2-3; weak D call: TRBD1 (5 bases). The CDR3 loop spans 15 amino acids. Germline V gene sequence: CDR1 SGHRS, CDR2 YFSETQ. With 2 bases removed from V and 2 bases from J, the gap between germline ends came to 12 bases.

V usage is TRBV28 and J usage is TRBJ1-1; 9 nucleotides match TRBD1. J lost 7 bases, V lost 7 bases, and 7 bases had no gene match. The CDR3 contains 13 residues. CDR1 and CDR2 (germline): MDHEN, SYDVKM. The CDR3 DNA reads as TGTGCCAGCACCCGACAGGGGGGTGATGAAGCTTTCTTT. Protein product: CASTRQGGDEAFF.

The chain carries TRBV3-1 (or the pseudogene TRBV3-2) and TRBJ2-1; D gene uncertain. The CDR3 extends over 15 amino acids. CDR1 LGHDT and CDR2 YNNKEL come from the germline V gene (reference sequence). V was pared by 0 bases and J by 4 bases, with 10 bases between. DNA of the CDR3: TGTGCCAGCAGCCAAGACCACCAGACTTACAATGAGCAGTTCTTC. Translating gives CASSQDHQTYNEQFF.

The J gene is TRBJ2-1, the V gene TRBV12-3 or TRBV12-4; the match to TRBD2 covers 10 bases. The CDR3 runs 13 residues. Unmatched junction bases numbered 3, after V lost 7 bases and J lost 6 bases. Written as DNA, the CDR3 is TGTGCCAGCACTAGCGGGGGATCCAATGAGCAGTTCTTC. Its translation: CASTSGGSNEQFF.

This clone was observed many times. This chain links TRBV28 with TRBJ2-7, with D perhaps matching TRBD1 (6 bases). V was shortened by 7 bases and J by 0 bases, with 13 bases between the two germline ends. Germline V gene sequence: CDR1 MDHEN, CDR2 SYDVKM. CDR3 length: 14 amino acids. The CDR3 loop reads CASTPTGNSYEQYF. The DNA of the CDR3 is TGTGCCAGCACTCCGACAGGAAACTCCTACGAGCAGTACTTC.